This T cell receptor beta chain is from a study of OX40 agonist ivuxolimab in advanced cancers. Study-wide context: Every 2 weeks, ivuxolimab was infused into the patients intravenously at between 0.01 and 10 mg/kg.

The assay was immunoSEQ multiplex PCR, and TCRdb's table has in-frame clones only and misses some. This table holds tens of thousands of clones, roughly 93% found once. About this clone itself: Its target is not known.

Germline values: CDR1 GTSNPN, CDR2 SVGIG (reference sequence). This CDR3 is 17 amino acids long. V gave up 5 bases and J gave up 0 bases; unmatched junction bases: 10. Whole-study results and caveats: Some patients without response likewise showed low normalized clonal expansion.

This receptor was obtained from an adult with an advanced solid tumor such as melanoma, head and neck, liver or kidney cancer. This specimen was CD4+ or CD8+ T cells sorted from blood, taken in a trial of the OX40 agonist ivuxolimab. V and J are TRBV30 and TRBJ1-5; 10 bases fit TRBD1. CDR3 nucleotides: TGTGCCTGGTCACCCTCCGGGACAGGGGTTAGCAATCAGCCCCAGCATTTT. It yields the protein CAWSPSGTGVSNQPQHF.